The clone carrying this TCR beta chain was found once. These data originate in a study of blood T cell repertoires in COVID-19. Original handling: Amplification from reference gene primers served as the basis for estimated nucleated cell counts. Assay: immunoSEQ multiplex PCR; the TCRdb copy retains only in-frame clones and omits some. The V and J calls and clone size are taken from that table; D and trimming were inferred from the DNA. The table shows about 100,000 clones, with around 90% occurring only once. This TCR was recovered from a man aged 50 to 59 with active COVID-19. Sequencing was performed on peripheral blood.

The CDR3 DNA sequence: TGCGCCAGCAGCTTGGACCCGTCCAGCACTGAAGCTTTCTTT. Its protein is CASSLDPSSTEAFF. This chain uses TRBV5-1 with TRBJ1-1; D not certain. Trimming took 0 bases from V and 4 from J, leaving 10 bases between them. The CDR3 sequence is 14 residues long. CDR1 and CDR2 (germline): SGHRS, YFSETQ.